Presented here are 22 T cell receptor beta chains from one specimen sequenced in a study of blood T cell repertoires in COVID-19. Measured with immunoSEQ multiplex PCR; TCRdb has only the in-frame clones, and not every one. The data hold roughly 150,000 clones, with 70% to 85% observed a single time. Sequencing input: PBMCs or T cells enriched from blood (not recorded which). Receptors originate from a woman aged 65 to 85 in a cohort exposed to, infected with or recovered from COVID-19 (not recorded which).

As DNA, the CDR3 is TGTGCCAGCTCACCACGGACAGGGGAGAACTATGGCTACACCTTC. It yields the protein CASSPRTGENYGYTF. V usage is TRBV18 and J usage is TRBJ1-2; 9 bases fit TRBD1. The germline gives CDR1 KGHSH, CDR2 LQKENI. The CDR3 totals 15 residues. The V gene end was trimmed by 1 base and the J gene end by 2 bases; junction bases not matched to a gene: 2.

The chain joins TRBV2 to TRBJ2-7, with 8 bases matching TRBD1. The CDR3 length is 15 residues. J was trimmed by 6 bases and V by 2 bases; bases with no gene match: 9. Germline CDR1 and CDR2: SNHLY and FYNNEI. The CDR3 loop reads CASSESWGTGIEQYF. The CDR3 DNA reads TGTGCCAGCAGTGAATCATGGGGGACAGGCATCGAGCAGTACTTC.

This CDR3 reads CASSSSGSGTDTQYF. For the CDR3, the DNA is TGTGCCAGCAGTTCTAGCGGGAGCGGTACAGATACGCAGTATTTT. The chain recombines TRBV2 with TRBJ2-3; 10 nucleotides agree with TRBD2. The J segment lost 3 bases and the V segment lost 5 bases, leaving 5 bases of the junction unmatched. CDR3 length: 15 residues. CDR1 SNHLY and CDR2 FYNNEI come from the germline V gene.

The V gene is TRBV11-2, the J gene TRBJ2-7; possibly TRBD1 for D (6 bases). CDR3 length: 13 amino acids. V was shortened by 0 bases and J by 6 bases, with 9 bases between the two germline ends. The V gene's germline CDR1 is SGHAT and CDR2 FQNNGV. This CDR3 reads CASSLEPGAEQYF. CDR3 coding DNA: TGTGCCAGCAGCTTAGAACCAGGGGCCGAGCAGTACTTC.

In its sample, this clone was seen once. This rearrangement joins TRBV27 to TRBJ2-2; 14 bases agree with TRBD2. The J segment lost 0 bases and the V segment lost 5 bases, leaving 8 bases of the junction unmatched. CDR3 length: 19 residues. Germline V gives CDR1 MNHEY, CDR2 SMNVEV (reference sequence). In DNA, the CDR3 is TGTGCCAGCAGTCCCAGGACTAGCGGGAGGCCAACGAACACCGGGGAGCTGTTTTTT. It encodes CASSPRTSGRPTNTGELFF.

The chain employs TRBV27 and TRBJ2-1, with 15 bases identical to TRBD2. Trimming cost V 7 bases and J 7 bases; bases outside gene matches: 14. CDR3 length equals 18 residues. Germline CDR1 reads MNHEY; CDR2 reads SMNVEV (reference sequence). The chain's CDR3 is CASMGGGLAGGTANEQFF. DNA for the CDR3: TGTGCCAGCATGGGCGGGGGACTAGCGGGAGGAACTGCGAATGAGCAGTTCTTC.

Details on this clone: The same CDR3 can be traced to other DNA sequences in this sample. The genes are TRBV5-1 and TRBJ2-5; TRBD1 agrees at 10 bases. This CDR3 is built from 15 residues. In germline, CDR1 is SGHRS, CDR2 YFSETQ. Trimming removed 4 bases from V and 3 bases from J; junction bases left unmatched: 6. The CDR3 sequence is CASSLAGTGEETQYF. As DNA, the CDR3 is TGCGCCAGCAGCCTAGCCGGGACAGGGGAAGAGACCCAGTACTTC. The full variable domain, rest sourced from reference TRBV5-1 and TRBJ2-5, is KAGVTQTPRYLIKTRGQQVTLSCSPISGHRSVSWYQQTPGQGLQFLFEYFSETQRNKGNFPGRFSGRQFSNSRSEMNVSTLELGDSALYLCASSLAGTGEETQYFGPGTRLLVL.

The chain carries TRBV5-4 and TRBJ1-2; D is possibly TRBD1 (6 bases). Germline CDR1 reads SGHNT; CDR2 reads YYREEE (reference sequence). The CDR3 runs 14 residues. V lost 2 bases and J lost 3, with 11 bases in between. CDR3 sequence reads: CASSFGGGDYGYTF. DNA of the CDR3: TGTGCCAGCAGCTTCGGAGGGGGGGACTATGGCTACACCTTC.

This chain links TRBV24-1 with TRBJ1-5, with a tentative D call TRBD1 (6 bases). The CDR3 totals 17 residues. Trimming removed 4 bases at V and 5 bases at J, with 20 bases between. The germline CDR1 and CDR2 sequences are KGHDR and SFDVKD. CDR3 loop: CATSDSSLQGFDQPQHF. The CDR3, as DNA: TGTGCCACCAGTGACTCGTCCCTACAGGGATTCGATCAGCCCCAGCATTTT.

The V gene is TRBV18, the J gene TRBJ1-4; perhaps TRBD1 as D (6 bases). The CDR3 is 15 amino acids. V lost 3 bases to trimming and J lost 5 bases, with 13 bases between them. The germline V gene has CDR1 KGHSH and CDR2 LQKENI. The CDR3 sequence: CASSPTVQGNEKLFF. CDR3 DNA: TGTGCCAGCTCACCGACCGTCCAGGGGAATGAAAAACTGTTTTTT. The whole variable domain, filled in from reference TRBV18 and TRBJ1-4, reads NAGVMQNPRHLVRRRGQEARLRCSPMKGHSHVYWYRQLPEEGLKFMVYLQKENIIDESGMPKERFSAEFPKEGPSILRIQQVVRGDSAAYFCASSPTVQGNEKLFFGSGTQLSVL.

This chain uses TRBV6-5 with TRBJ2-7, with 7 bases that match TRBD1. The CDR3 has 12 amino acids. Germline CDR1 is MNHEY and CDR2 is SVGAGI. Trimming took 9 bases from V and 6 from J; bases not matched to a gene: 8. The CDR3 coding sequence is TGTGCCAGTCACGACAGGGCCGGCGAGCAGTACTTC. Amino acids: CASHDRAGEQYF.

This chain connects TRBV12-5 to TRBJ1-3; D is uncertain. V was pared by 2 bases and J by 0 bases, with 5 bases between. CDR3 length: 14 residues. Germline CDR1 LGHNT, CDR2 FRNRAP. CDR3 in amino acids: CASGLSNSGNTIYF. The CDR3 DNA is TGTGCTAGTGGTTTGTCAAACTCTGGAAACACCATATATTTT.

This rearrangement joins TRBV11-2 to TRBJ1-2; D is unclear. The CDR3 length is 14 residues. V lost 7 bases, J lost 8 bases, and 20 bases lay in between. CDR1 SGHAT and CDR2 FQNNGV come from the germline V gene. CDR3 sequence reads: CASTPNRRAGGYTF. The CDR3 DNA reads TGTGCCAGCACTCCTAACCGTCGGGCGGGGGGCTACACCTTC.

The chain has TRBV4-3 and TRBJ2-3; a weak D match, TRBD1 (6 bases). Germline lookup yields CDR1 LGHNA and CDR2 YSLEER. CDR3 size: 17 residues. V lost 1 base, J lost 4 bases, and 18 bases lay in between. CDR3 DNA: TGCGCCAGCAGCCAAGGAGTACAGGGCATGTTGGCAGATACGCAGTATTTT. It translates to CASSQGVQGMLADTQYF.

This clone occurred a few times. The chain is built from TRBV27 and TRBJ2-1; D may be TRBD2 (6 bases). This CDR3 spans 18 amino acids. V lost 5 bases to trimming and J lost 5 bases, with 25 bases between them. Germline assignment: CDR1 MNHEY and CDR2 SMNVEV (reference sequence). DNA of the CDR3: TGTGCCAGCAGTCTCGACCCCCTAACGGGAGTACCGAACAATGAGCAGTTCTTC. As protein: CASSLDPLTGVPNNEQFF.

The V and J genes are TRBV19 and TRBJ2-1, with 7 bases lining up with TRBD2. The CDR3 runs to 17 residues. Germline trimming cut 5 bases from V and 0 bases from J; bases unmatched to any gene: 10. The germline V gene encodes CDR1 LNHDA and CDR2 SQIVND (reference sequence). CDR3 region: CASSQPSGFLSYNEQFF. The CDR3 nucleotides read TGTGCCAGTAGTCAACCTAGCGGATTCCTCTCCTACAATGAGCAGTTCTTC.

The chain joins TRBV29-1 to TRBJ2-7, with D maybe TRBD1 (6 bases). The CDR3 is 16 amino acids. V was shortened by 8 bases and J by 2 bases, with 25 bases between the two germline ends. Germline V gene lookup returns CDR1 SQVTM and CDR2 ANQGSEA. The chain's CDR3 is CSQKRGGRGKTYEQYF. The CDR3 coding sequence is TGCAGCCAAAAGAGAGGAGGCAGGGGAAAAACCTACGAGCAGTACTTC.

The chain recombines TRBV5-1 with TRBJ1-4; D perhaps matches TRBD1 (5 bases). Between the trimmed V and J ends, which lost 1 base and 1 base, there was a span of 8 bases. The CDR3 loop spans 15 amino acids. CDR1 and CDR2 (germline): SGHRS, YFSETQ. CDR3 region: CASSLPTGTNEKLFF. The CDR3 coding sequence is TGCGCCAGCAGCTTGCCTACAGGAACTAATGAAAAACTGTTTTTT.

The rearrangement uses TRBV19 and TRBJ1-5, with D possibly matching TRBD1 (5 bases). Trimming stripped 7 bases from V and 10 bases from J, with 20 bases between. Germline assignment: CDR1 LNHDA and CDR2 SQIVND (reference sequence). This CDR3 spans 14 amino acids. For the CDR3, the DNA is TGTGCCAGTACCCTCGGGGGGGGATCCGACCCCCAGCATTTT. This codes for CASTLGGGSDPQHF.

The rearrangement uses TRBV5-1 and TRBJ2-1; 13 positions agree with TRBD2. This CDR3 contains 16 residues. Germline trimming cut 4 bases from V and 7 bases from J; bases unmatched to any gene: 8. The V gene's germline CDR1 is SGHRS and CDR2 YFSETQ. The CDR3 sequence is CASSGLAGVKANEQFF. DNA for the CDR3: TGCGCCAGCAGCGGACTAGCGGGAGTCAAGGCGAATGAGCAGTTCTTC.

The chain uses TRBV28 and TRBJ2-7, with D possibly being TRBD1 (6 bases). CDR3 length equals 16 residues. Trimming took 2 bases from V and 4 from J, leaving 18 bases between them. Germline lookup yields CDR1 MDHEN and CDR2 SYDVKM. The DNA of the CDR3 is TGTGCCAGCAGTTTAGACACAGGGATAATGAGATACGAGCAGTACTTC. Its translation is CASSLDTGIMRYEQYF.

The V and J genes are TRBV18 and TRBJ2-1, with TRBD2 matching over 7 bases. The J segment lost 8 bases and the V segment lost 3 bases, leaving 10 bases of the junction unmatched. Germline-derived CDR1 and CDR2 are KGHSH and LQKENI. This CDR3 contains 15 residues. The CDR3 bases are TGTGCCAGCTCACCCGTCGCGGGAGATAGCGATGAGCAGTTCTTC. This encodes CASSPVAGDSDEQFF.